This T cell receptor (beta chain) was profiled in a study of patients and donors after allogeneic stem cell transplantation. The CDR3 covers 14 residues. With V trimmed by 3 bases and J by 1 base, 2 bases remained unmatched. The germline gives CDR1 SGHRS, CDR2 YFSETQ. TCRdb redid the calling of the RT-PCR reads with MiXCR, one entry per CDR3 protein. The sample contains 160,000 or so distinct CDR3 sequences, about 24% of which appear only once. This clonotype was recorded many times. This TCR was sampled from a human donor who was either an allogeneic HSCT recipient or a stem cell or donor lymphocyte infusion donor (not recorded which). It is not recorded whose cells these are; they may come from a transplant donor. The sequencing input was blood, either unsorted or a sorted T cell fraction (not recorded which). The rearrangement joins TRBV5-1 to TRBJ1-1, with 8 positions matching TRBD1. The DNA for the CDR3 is TGCGCCAGCAGCTACGGGACAGGGAACACTGAAGCTTTCTTT. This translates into CASSYGTGNTEAFF.